A selection of T cell receptor beta chains follows, all from one sample in a study of blood T cell repertoires in COVID-19. Generated by immunoSEQ multiplex PCR, the TCRdb table keeps only in-frame clones and is missing some. The repertoire holds some 78,000 clones, with around 89% as singletons. The specimen sequenced was peripheral blood. These receptors originate from a man between 65 and 85 years old with active or convalescent COVID-19. CDR3s include the opening cysteine and the closing phenylalanine or tryptophan. A D gene is named only where the DNA matches it firmly. The size field is filled for only some rows; it gives once, few, many or a size class.

clone_size	d_call	v_call	j_call	cdr3_nt	cdr3_aa
-	-	TRBV30	TRBJ2-7	TGTGCCTGGAGTACTGGGCAGGGGAAGGGCGAGCAGTACTTC	CAWSTGQGKGEQYF
-	TRBD1	TRBV10-3	TRBJ1-5	TGTGCCATCAGCGCGGGACAGGGGAGCGGTCAGCCCCAGCATTTT	CAISAGQGSGQPQHF
-	TRBD1	TRBV4-1	TRBJ2-1	TGCGCCAGCAGCCAAGTGGGACAGGGCGACAATGAGCAGTTCTTC	CASSQVGQGDNEQFF
-	TRBD1	TRBV5-1	TRBJ2-7	TGCGCCAGCAGCAGGACAGGAGCCTACGAGCAGTACTTC	CASSRTGAYEQYF
-	-	TRBV7-2	TRBJ2-2	TGTGCCAGCAGCTTCCACGGGGAGCTGTTTTTT	CASSFHGELFF
-	TRBD1	TRBV5-6	TRBJ1-1	TGTGCCAGCAGCTTGTCTCCAGGGGGTCCAGGGACTGAAGCTTTCTTT	CASSLSPGGPGTEAFF
-	TRBD1	TRBV15	TRBJ1-4	TGTGCCACCAGCCGGGACAGAGGTGAAAAACTGTTTTTT	CATSRDRGEKLFF
-	-	TRBV3-1/TRBV3-2	TRBJ1-3	TGTGCCAGCAGCCAACAGGGGCACGGAAACACCATATATTTT	CASSQQGHGNTIYF
-	-	TRBV19	TRBJ1-5	TGTGCCAGTAGTATGGTCCGGGATAGCAATCAGCCCCAGCATTTT	CASSMVRDSNQPQHF
-	TRBD2	TRBV7-9	TRBJ2-1	TGTGCCAGCAGCCCAGCCCTAGCGGGGGACAATGAGCAGTTCTTC	CASSPALAGDNEQFF
-	-	TRBV9	TRBJ1-2	TGTGCCAGCAGCGAGGGGGAAACTGGCTACACCTTC	CASSEGETGYTF
-	-	TRBV4-1	TRBJ1-1	TGCGCCAGCAGCCCGACATGGGGGCGGAACACTGAAGCTTTCTTT	CASSPTWGRNTEAFF
-	TRBD1	TRBV9	TRBJ2-7	TGTGCCAGCAGCCCCAAGCTACAGGGGGCAGCGCTCTACGAGCAGTACTTC	CASSPKLQGAALYEQYF
-	-	TRBV15	TRBJ2-1	TGTGCCACCAGCAGAGATAGGGCGGGCCTGATGAGGAATGAGCAGTTCTTC	CATSRDRAGLMRNEQFF
-	-	TRBV3-1/TRBV3-2	TRBJ1-4	TGTGCCAGCAGCCAAGATGGGGCGGATCAAAATGAAAAACTGTTTTTT	CASSQDGADQNEKLFF
-	TRBD1	TRBV27	TRBJ2-7	TGTGCCAGCACTAAAGGGGGCGCGTCCTACGAGCAGTACTTC	CASTKGGASYEQYF
-	TRBD1	TRBV5-4	TRBJ2-5	TGTGCCAGCAGCGGACAACAGGGGGAAGAGACCCAGTACTTC	CASSGQQGEETQYF
-	-	TRBV28	TRBJ1-1	TGTGCCAGCAGTTTAGTGAGAAACACTGAAGCTTTCTTT	CASSLVRNTEAFF
-	TRBD1	TRBV5-1	TRBJ1-1	TGCGCCAGCGGACCAGGGGGCGGCGGGAACACTGAAGCTTTCTTT	CASGPGGGGNTEAFF
-	TRBD1	TRBV19	TRBJ1-2	TGTGCCAGTAGTTCAGGGGGCCACTATGGCTACACCTTC	CASSSGGHYGYTF
-	TRBD1	TRBV6-5	TRBJ1-2	TGTGCCAGCAGTTACTTCAACAGGGGAGAAGGCTACACCTTC	CASSYFNRGEGYTF
-	-	TRBV6-4	TRBJ2-7	TGTGCCAGCAGACCAGGGGTCTTCTACGAGCAGTACTTC	CASRPGVFYEQYF
once	-	TRBV6-5	TRBJ1-1	TGTGCCAGCAGTCCCCCGGGTCGGAACACTGAAGCTTTCTTT	CASSPPGRNTEAFF
-	-	TRBV11-2	TRBJ1-1	TGTGCCAGCAGCTTTTTGAAGACAGTTGAAGCTTTCTTT	CASSFLKTVEAFF
-	-	TRBV11-3	TRBJ2-3	TGTGCCAGCAGCTTAGATTCAAGGTCCCTAGGCACAGATACGCAGTATTTT	CASSLDSRSLGTDTQYF
-	TRBD1	TRBV6-2/TRBV6-3	TRBJ1-1	TGTGCCAGCAGCCAAAGGGACAGGGTGACTGAAGCTTTCTTT	CASSQRDRVTEAFF
medium-sized	TRBD2	TRBV6-5	TRBJ2-1	TGTGCCAGCAGCGCCAGCGGGGGCTCCTACAATGAGCAGTTCTTC	CASSASGGSYNEQFF
-	TRBD1	TRBV6-5	TRBJ1-5	TGTGCCAGCAGTTACGCAGGGGGTCGTCAGCCCCAGCATTTT	CASSYAGGRQPQHF
-	-	TRBV27	TRBJ1-5	TGTGCCAGCAGGACCTACAGGGTCAATCAGCCCCAGCATTTT	CASRTYRVNQPQHF
-	-	TRBV9	TRBJ1-2	TGTGCCAGCAGCGTGGCGGGGGCACACTATGGCTACACCTTC	CASSVAGAHYGYTF
-	TRBD2	TRBV18	TRBJ2-1	TGTGCCAGCTCACCTCAGGCGGGGGGGTTCTCCTACAATGAGCAGTTCTTC	CASSPQAGGFSYNEQFF
-	TRBD1	TRBV11-2	TRBJ2-1	TGTGCCAGCAGCCTCACACGACAGGGAAACAATGAGCAGTTCTTC	CASSLTRQGNNEQFF
-	TRBD1	TRBV5-1	TRBJ2-2	TGCGCCAGCGACTCGCGGACAGGGGGCACCGGGGAGCTGTTTTTT	CASDSRTGGTGELFF
-	-	TRBV14	TRBJ2-2	TGTGCCAGCAGCCAACAGCGAACGGCGAACACCGGGGAGCTGTTTTTT	CASSQQRTANTGELFF
-	TRBD1	TRBV3-1/TRBV3-2	TRBJ2-7	TGTGCCAGCAGCCAAGAGGCGGGACAGGGCTCCGGCGGGCAGTACTTC	CASSQEAGQGSGGQYF
-	-	TRBV19	TRBJ2-7	TGTGCCAGTAGTATTCAGGGCAGGGGCCCCTACGAGCAGTACTTC	CASSIQGRGPYEQYF
-	TRBD1	TRBV24-1	TRBJ2-6	TGTGCCACCAGTGAGTCTGGACAGGGACCTGGGGCCAACGTCCTGACTTTC	CATSESGQGPGANVLTF
-	-	TRBV5-4	TRBJ1-2	TGTGCCAGCAGCTTGCCCCGGGAGAACGGCTACACCTTC	CASSLPRENGYTF
-	TRBD1	TRBV9	TRBJ1-6	TGTGCCAGCGATCGGGGGACAGGGGGGTCACCCCTCCACTTT	CASDRGTGGSPLHF
-	-	TRBV2	TRBJ1-2	TGTGCCAGCAGACAATCCGACTATGGCTACACCTTC	CASRQSDYGYTF